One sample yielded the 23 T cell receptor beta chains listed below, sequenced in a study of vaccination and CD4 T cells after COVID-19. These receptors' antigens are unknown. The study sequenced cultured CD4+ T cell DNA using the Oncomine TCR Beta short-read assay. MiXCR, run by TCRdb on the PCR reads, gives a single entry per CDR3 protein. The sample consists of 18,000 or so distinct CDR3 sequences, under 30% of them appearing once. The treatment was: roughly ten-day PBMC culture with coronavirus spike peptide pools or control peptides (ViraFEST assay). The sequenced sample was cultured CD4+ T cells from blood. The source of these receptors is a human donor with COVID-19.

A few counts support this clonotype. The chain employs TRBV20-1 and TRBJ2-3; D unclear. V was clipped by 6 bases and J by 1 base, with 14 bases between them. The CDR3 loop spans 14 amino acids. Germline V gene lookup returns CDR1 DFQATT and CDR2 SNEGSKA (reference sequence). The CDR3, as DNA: TGCAGTGCCAGCACAGACGGCGGCACAGATACGCAGTATTTT. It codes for CSASTDGGTDTQYF.

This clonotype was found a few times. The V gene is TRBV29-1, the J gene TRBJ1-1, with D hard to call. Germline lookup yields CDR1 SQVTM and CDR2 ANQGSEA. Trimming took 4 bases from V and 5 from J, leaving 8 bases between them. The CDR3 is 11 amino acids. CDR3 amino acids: CSVVGRTEAFF. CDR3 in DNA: TGCAGCGTTGTAGGCCGAACTGAAGCTTTCTTT.

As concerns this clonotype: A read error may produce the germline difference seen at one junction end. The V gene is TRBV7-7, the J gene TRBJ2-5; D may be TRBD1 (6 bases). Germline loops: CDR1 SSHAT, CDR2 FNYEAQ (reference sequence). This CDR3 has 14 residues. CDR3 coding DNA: TGTGCTAGCAGCTTAGCAGGGGTTAAAGAGACCCAGTACTTC. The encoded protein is CASSLAGVKETQYF.

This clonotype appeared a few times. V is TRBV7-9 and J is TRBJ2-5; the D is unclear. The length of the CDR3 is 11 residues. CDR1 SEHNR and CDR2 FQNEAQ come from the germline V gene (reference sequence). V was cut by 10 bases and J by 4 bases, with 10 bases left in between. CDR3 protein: CATSSGETQYF. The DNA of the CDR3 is TGTGCCACCTCTTCGGGAGAGACCCAGTACTTC.

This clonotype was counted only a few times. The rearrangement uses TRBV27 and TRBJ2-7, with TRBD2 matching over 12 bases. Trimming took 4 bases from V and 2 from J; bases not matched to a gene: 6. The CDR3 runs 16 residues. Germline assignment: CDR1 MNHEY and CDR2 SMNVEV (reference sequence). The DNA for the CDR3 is TGTGCCAGCAGTTCCCCGACTAGCGGGGGACCCTACGAGCAGTACTTC. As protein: CASSSPTSGGPYEQYF.

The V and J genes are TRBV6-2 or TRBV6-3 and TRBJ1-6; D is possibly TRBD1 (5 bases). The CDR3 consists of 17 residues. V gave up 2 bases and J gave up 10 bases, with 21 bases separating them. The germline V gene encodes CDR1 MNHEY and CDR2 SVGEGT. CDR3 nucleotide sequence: TGTGCCAGCAGTTACCCGGGGGAAGGGACTCCGAACTCACCCCTCCACTTT. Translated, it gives CASSYPGEGTPNSPLHF.

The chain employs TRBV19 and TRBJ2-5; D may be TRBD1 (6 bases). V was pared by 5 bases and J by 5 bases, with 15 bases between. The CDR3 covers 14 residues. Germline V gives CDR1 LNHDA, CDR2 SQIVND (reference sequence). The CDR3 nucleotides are TGTGCCAGTAGTTCGGTAGGGGGATTGGAGACCCAGTACTTC. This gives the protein CASSSVGGLETQYF.

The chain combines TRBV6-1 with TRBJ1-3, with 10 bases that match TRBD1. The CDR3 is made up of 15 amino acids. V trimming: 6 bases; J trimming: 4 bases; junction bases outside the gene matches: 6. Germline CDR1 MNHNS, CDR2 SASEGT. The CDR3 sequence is CASRTGGNAGNTIYF. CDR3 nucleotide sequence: TGTGCCAGCAGGACAGGGGGCAATGCAGGAAACACCATATATTTT.

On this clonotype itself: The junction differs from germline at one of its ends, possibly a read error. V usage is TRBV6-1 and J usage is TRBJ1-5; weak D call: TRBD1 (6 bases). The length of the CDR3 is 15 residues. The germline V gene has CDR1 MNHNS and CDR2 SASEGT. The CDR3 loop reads CASSEGGGAGQPQHF. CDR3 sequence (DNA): TGCGCCAGCAGTGAGGGGGGGGGCGCCGGGCAGCCCCAGCATTTT.

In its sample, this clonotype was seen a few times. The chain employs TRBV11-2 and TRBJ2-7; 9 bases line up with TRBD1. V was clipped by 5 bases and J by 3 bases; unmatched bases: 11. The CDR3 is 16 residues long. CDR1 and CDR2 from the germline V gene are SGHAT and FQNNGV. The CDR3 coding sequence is TGTGCCAGCAGCCAAACCGGGACAGGGACCTTCTACGAGCAGTACTTC. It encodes CASSQTGTGTFYEQYF.

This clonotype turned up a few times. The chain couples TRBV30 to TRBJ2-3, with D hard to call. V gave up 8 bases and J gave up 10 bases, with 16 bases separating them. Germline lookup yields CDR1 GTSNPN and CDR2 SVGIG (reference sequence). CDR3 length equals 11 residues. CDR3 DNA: TGTGCCGCCGAGGTGCGATTTTCGCAGTATTTT. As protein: CAAEVRFSQYF.

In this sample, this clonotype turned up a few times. This chain's CDR3 is CASRSHRSVSNQPQHF. In DNA form, the CDR3 reads TGTGCCAGCAGGTCCCATAGGTCGGTCTCTAATCAGCCCCAGCATTTT. The rearrangement links TRBV2 to TRBJ1-5; D is unresolved. Germline loops: CDR1 SNHLY, CDR2 FYNNEI. Trimming removed 6 bases from V and 4 bases from J, with 19 bases in between. The CDR3 loop spans 16 amino acids.

As DNA, the CDR3 is TGCAGTGCTAGAGATCCACCTAGCGGCGCGTCCTACGAGCAGTACTTC. Its protein product is CSARDPPSGASYEQYF. The chain carries TRBV20-1 and TRBJ2-7; TRBD2 matches at 7 bases. CDR3 length equals 16 residues. Unmatched junction bases numbered 9, after V lost 0 bases and J lost 1 base. The germline gives CDR1 DFQATT, CDR2 SNEGSKA (reference sequence).

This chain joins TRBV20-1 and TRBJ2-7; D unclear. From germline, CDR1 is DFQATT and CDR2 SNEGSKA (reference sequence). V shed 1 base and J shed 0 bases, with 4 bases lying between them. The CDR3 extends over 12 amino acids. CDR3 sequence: CSARGFSYEQYF. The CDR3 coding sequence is TGCAGTGCTAGAGGGTTCTCCTACGAGCAGTACTTC.

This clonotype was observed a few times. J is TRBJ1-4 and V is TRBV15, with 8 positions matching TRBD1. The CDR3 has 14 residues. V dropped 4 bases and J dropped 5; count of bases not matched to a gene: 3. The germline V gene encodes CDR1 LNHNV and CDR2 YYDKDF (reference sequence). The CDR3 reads CATSTAGGNEKLFF. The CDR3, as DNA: TGTGCCACCAGCACCGCAGGGGGCAATGAAAAACTGTTTTTT.

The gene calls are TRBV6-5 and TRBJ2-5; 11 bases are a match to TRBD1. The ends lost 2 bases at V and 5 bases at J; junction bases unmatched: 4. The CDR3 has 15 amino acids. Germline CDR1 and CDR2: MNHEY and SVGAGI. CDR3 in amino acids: CASSYRTGGRETQYF. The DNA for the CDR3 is TGTGCCAGCAGTTACCGGACAGGGGGCCGGGAGACCCAGTACTTC.

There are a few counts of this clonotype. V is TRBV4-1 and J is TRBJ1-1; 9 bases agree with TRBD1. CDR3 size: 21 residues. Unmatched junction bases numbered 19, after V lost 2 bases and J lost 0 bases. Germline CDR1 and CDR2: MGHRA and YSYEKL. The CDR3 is CASSQPPGQGRLASMNTEAFF. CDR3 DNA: TGCGCCAGCAGCCAACCCCCGGGACAGGGTCGTCTGGCGAGTATGAACACTGAAGCTTTCTTT.

Written as DNA, the CDR3 is TGCGCCAGCGGAGGGACTAGCGGGGGATATACGCAGTATTTT. Amino acid sequence: CASGGTSGGYTQYF. This rearrangement joins TRBV5-1 to TRBJ2-3; TRBD2 matches at 14 bases. The V and J ends lost 7 bases and 7 bases, in that order; junction bases with no gene match: 5. This CDR3 has 14 amino acids. The germline CDR1 and CDR2 sequences are SGHRS and YFSETQ. Full variable domain (rest looked up from reference TRBV5-1 and TRBJ2-3): KAGVTQTPRYLIKTRGQQVTLSCSPISGHRSVSWYQQTPGQGLQFLFEYFSETQRNKGNFPGRFSGRQFSNSRSEMNVSTLELGDSALYLCASGGTSGGYTQYFGPGTRLTVL.

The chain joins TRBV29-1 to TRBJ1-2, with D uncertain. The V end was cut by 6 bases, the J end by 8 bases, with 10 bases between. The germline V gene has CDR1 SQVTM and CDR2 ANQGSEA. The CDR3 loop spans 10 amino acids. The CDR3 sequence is CSVAGSGYTF. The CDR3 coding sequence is TGCAGCGTCGCCGGAAGCGGCTACACCTTC.

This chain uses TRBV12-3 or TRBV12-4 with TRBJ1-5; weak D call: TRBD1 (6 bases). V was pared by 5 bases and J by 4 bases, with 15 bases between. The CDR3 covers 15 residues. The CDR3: CASSPRRDNNQPQHF. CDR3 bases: TGTGCCAGCAGTCCACGCCGGGACAATAATCAGCCCCAGCATTTT.

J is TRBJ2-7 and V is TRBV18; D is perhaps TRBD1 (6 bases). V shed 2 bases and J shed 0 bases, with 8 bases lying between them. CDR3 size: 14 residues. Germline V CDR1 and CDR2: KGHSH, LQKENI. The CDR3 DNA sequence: TGTGCCAGCTCACCAACAGGGTACTCCTACGAGCAGTACTTC. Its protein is CASSPTGYSYEQYF.

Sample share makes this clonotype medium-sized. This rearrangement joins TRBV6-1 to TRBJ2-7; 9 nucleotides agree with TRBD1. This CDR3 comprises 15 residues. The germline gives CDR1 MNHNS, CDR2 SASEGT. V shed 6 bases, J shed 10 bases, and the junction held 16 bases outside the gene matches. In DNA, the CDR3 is TGTGCCAGCAGCGCCACGGGACAGGGTGGATTCGACCAGTACTTC. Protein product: CASSATGQGGFDQYF.

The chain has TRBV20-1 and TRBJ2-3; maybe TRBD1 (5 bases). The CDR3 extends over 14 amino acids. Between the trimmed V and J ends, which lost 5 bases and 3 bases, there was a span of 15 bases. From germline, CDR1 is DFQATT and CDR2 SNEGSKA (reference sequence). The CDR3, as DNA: TGCAGTGCTCGTATTCAGGGTCGGACAGATACGCAGTATTTT. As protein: CSARIQGRTDTQYF.